This T cell receptor beta chain was sequenced during a study of low-dose radiotherapy and immunotherapy resistance in tumors (dated by TCRdb to 2021 to 2024). Regarding the research as a whole: Cohort 1 received 0.5 Gy per fraction every 2 weeks, with a prescribed total PTV dose of 6.5 Gy. For Cohort 2, the dose was 1 Gy per fraction given every two weeks, adding up to 13 Gy in total across 26 weeks. Nivolumab and ipilimumab were both given intravenously, with nivolumab at a 240 mg flat dose every two weeks and ipilimumab at 1 mg/kg every six weeks. Cyclophosphamide 200 mg/m2 was given intravenously every two weeks, one day before each radiation and immunotherapy administration. Patients took aspirin 300 mg orally once daily for four cycles, starting on cycle 1 day 1. The trial did not randomize participants into treatment groups. The translational analysis covered eight patients: three from the first dose cohort and the first five from the second dose cohort.

The CDR3 goes from the cysteine to the phenylalanine over 19 residues. The kept DNA is CDR3 alone, 57 bases in frame from the first base. Between the V and J ends, shortened by 7 bases and 2 bases respectively, the junction contains 28 bases. The germline V gene specifies MNHEY as CDR1 and SVGEGT as CDR2. This specimen's time point label, interpreted: after trial treatment. Interpreted using the paper, the treatment or condition label stands for: LDRT plus nivolumab, ipilimumab, low-dose cyclophosphamide and aspirin (RACIN trial). Donors were enrolled in RACIN, a single-arm phase I dose-escalation trial combining nivolumab, ipilimumab, aspirin, low-dose cyclophosphamide and low-dose radiotherapy. Eligible patients had advanced, TIL-negative solid tumors. The sequencer was an Illumina HiSeq 2500. To make first-strand cDNA, Superscript III was used along with a set of TRAV- and TRBV-specific primers so that both the TCRalpha and TCRbeta chains were covered. A roughly 19-cycle PCR with Phusion amplified the TCRs, pairing a constant-region primer with the adapter that was attached to the V primers. The isolated mRNA was amplified using the MessageAmp II aRNA Amplification Kit, with in vitro transcription performed for about 15 hours at 37 degrees C. The Dynabeads mRNA DIRECT Purification Kit was used to isolate mRNA for TCR sequencing. Indexed Illumina adapters were added in a second roughly 25-cycle Phusion PCR, and the resulting products were purified with AMPure XP beads. For the original study's pipeline: Custom Perl scripts pooled TCR sequences encoding the same protein, removed out-of-frame sequences and computed each clonotype's abundance. Any TCR sequence backed by just one read was left out of the analysis. Repertoire metrics included Shannon entropy, Gini index, clonality, richness, and frequency of TCRs shared between repertoires. In TCRdb, the public reads were trimmed at Q25 with fastp and aligned with MiXCR, with productive beta chains retained. Here each entry gathers all rows of one CDR3 protein and keeps the most common genes and DNA. TCRdb, not the original authors, processed these V and J calls. The sample table holds fewer than 110,000 distinct CDR3 sequences, of which around 21% were seen once. The ten largest clones capture 4.1% of the sample.

This clonotype was counted many times. Its binding antigen is unknown. Base qualities are not at hand, and no much larger clone is one base apart. This TCR was recovered from a male donor with prostate cancer. The specimen was PBMCs, collected after low-dose radiotherapy plus immunotherapy. The sequence joins TRBV6-2 or TRBV6-3 to TRBJ2-3; a weak D assignment points to TRBD1 (6 bases agree). The CDR3 region: CASNAHSTPGHVATDTQYF. The DNA sequence reads TGTGCCAGCAACGCTCACTCAACACCGGGACACGTAGCCACAGATACGCAGTATTTT.